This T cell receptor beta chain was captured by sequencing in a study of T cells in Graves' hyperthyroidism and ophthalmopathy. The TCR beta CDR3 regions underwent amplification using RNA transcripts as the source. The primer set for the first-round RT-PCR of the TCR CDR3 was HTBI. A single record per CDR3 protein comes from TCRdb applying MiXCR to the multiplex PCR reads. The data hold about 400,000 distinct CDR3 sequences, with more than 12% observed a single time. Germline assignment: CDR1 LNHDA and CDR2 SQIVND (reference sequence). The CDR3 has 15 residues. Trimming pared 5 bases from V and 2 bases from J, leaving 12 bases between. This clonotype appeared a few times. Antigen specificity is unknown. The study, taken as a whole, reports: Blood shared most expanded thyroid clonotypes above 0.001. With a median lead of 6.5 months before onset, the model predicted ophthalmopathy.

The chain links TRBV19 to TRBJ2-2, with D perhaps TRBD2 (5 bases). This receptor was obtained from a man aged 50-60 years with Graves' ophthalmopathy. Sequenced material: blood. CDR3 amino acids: CASSVLGGNTGELFF. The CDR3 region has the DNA TGTGCCAGTAGTGTCTTAGGAGGTAACACCGGGGAGCTGTTTTTT.